These 24 T cell receptor beta chains share one sample of origin, sequenced in a study of CD8 T cells in ankylosing spondylitis. Antigens for these TCRs are unknown. Findings and caveats of the study: In ankylosing spondylitis blood, a motif of roughly eight highly homologous TCR beta variants appeared characteristic.

TCRdb processed the 5' RACE reads anew with MiXCR; each CDR3 protein has one entry. The table shows around 490,000 distinct CDR3 sequences, with approximately 5% occurring only once. The specimen was blood, either unsorted or a sorted T cell fraction (not recorded which). The receptors derive from a male donor with ankylosing spondylitis.

This clonotype was picked up many times. The rearrangement links TRBV25-1 to TRBJ2-3, with D hard to call. Germline CDR1 MGHDK, CDR2 SYGVNS. The germline V and J ends were trimmed by 5 bases and 6 bases, with 12 bases remaining between them. CDR3 length: 13 residues. The DNA of the CDR3 is TGTGCCAGCAGTTACAAACCTGTGGATACGCAGTATTTT. It yields the protein CASSYKPVDTQYF.

This clonotype was observed a handful of times. The chain carries TRBV5-6 and TRBJ2-5; 7 bases align to TRBD1. Germline V gene data show CDR1 as SGHDT and CDR2 as YYEEEE. The CDR3 extends over 15 amino acids. Germline trimming cut 0 bases from V and 3 bases from J; bases unmatched to any gene: 5. In nucleotides, the CDR3 is TGTGCCAGCAGCTTGGCCGGGACAGTGGAAGAGACCCAGTACTTC. Its protein product is CASSLAGTVEETQYF.

This clonotype was seen ten or more times. This chain links TRBV29-1 with TRBJ2-3, with 8 positions matching TRBD2. The CDR3 covers 13 residues. V dropped 3 bases and J dropped 5; count of bases not matched to a gene: 4. Per germline, CDR1 SQVTM and CDR2 ANQGSEA. The CDR3 reads CSVEVAGLDTQYF. CDR3 coding DNA: TGCAGCGTTGAGGTAGCGGGGTTAGATACGCAGTATTTT.

This clonotype has at least ten counts. This CDR3 reads CASSSTGPTYEQYF. CDR3 coding DNA: TGCGCCAGCAGCTCGACAGGGCCCACCTACGAGCAGTACTTC. This chain connects TRBV5-1 to TRBJ2-7, with 7 bases identical to TRBD1. J lost 2 bases, V lost 3 bases, and 5 bases had no gene match. CDR3 size: 14 residues. Germline lookup yields CDR1 SGHRS and CDR2 YFSETQ.

In its sample, this clonotype was seen many times. The chain is built from TRBV4-3 and TRBJ2-5; 8 bases match TRBD2. The CDR3 loop spans 14 amino acids. Germline CDR1 is LGHNA and CDR2 is YSLEER. After removal of 5 bases from V and 7 bases from J, the junction contained 9 bases not matched to a gene. The CDR3 region has the DNA TGCGCCAGCAGCTTGAGCGGGGGAGGGACGACCCAGTACTTC. It codes for CASSLSGGGTTQYF.

This clonotype was detected many times. The V and J genes are TRBV20-1 and TRBJ2-1, with 9 bases that match TRBD1. Germline CDR1 and CDR2: DFQATT and SNEGSKA (reference sequence). The CDR3 loop spans 15 amino acids. J lost 10 bases, V lost 6 bases, and 16 bases had no gene match. CDR3: CSAHGGTGIYEEQFF. The DNA of the CDR3 is TGCAGTGCACACGGCGGGACAGGGATATACGAGGAGCAGTTCTTC.

In its sample, this clonotype was seen many times. The V call is TRBV6-4, the J call TRBJ2-6, with unresolved D. The CDR3 spans 15 residues. Germline CDR1 MRHNA, CDR2 SNTAGT. Trimming removed 2 bases from V and 0 bases from J, with 5 bases in between. CDR3 coding DNA: TGTGCCAGCAGTGACAGGGCCTCTGGGGCCAACGTCCTGACTTTC. This gives the protein CASSDRASGANVLTF.

This clonotype was counted ten times or more. This chain connects TRBV12-3 or TRBV12-4 to TRBJ1-2; D not resolved. Trimming pared 1 base from V and 4 bases from J, leaving 10 bases between. The CDR3 is 14 amino acids. The CDR3 DNA reads TGTGCCAGCAGTTTAGTTCCGGGGTTCTATGGCTACACCTTC. Translating gives CASSLVPGFYGYTF.

This clonotype was counted many times. The V and J genes are TRBV29-1 and TRBJ2-1; the D gene could be TRBD1 or TRBD2 (5 bases each). The CDR3 loop spans 10 amino acids. Germline CDR1 and CDR2: SQVTM and ANQGSEA. V was pared by 6 bases and J by 13 bases, with 13 bases between. The CDR3 DNA follows: TGCAGCGTGGGGACCTCAGATCAGTTCTTC. Translation: CSVGTSDQFF.

This clonotype showed up many times. This sequence joins TRBV7-2 and TRBJ1-2; the D gene is possibly TRBD1 (6 bases). Germline CDR1 SGHTA, CDR2 FQGNSA. V was cut by 7 bases and J by 6 bases, with 24 bases left in between. This CDR3 is 16 amino acids long. CDR3 amino acids: CASTSLILPEGDGYTF. The CDR3 region has the DNA TGTGCCAGCACCTCCCTGATTCTCCCGGAGGGGGATGGCTACACCTTC. The whole variable domain, filled in from reference TRBV7-2 and TRBJ1-2, reads GAGVSQSPSNKVTEKGKDVELRCDPISGHTALYWYRQSLGQGLEFLIYFQGNSAPDKSGLPSDRFSAERTGGSVSTLTIQRTQQEDSAVYLCASTSLILPEGDGYTFGSGTRLTVV.

This clonotype was detected many times. The rearrangement uses TRBV20-1 and TRBJ2-7; no clear D. This CDR3 comprises 13 residues. Germline CDR1 DFQATT, CDR2 SNEGSKA (reference sequence). V was clipped by 8 bases and J by 2 bases, with 16 bases between them. CDR3 coding DNA: TGCAGTCTCCTAGGGTTGACCACCTACGAGCAGTACTTC. It specifies CSLLGLTTYEQYF.

Ten or more counts support this clonotype. The rearrangement joins TRBV9 to TRBJ1-4; tentative D call: TRBD1 (5 bases). Trimming took off 2 bases at V and 4 bases at J, with 12 bases between the two ends. Germline CDR1 reads SGDLS; CDR2 reads YYNGEE. The CDR3 consists of 15 residues. CDR3 sequence (DNA): TGTGCCAGCAGCGTCACAGACAGCCGTAATGAAAAACTGTTTTTT. It specifies CASSVTDSRNEKLFF.

This clonotype was seen repeatedly, ten times or more. The rearrangement joins TRBV12-3 or TRBV12-4 to TRBJ1-5; D unclear. V was trimmed by 3 bases and J by 12 bases, leaving 12 bases between them. The CDR3 contains 12 residues. The CDR3 reads CASSFWGGNQHF. The CDR3 DNA is TGTGCCAGCAGTTTTTGGGGAGGTAACCAGCATTTT.

This clonotype was found many times. The CDR3 loop reads CASSLSTGGRAAYEQYF. The CDR3 bases are TGTGCCAGCAGTTTATCGACGGGCGGGAGGGCCGCCTACGAGCAGTACTTC. The chain employs TRBV27 and TRBJ2-7, with 9 bases lining up with TRBD2. This CDR3 has 17 residues. Trimming removed 0 bases from V and 2 bases from J; junction bases left unmatched: 8. Germline V CDR1 and CDR2: MNHEY, SMNVEV (reference sequence).

This clonotype was counted ten times or more. The J gene is TRBJ2-7, the V gene TRBV10-3; D call uncertain. This CDR3 has 12 residues. The V end was cut by 8 bases, the J end by 2 bases, with 10 bases between. Germline CDR1 is ENHRY and CDR2 is SYGVKD. The CDR3 region is CAIGRQTYEQYF. The CDR3, as DNA: TGTGCCATCGGGCGGCAGACCTACGAGCAGTACTTC.

The rearrangement joins TRBV7-2 to TRBJ1-1; weak D call: TRBD1 (6 bases). Per germline, CDR1 SGHTA and CDR2 FQGNSA. CDR3 length: 12 amino acids. Trimming left V 5 bases short and J 9 bases short, with 13 bases between. The chain's CDR3 is CASSGGGTKAFF. CDR3 bases: TGTGCCAGCAGCGGAGGGGGGACAAAAGCTTTCTTT.

Many counts were recorded for this clonotype. The gene calls are TRBV7-2 and TRBJ2-7; the D gene is possibly TRBD1 (6 bases). V dropped 3 bases and J dropped 0 bases, with 15 bases sitting between them. Per the germline V gene, CDR1 is SGHTA and CDR2 is FQGNSA. CDR3 size: 16 residues. CDR3 sequence: CASSFPQGVSSYEQYF. The CDR3, as DNA: TGTGCCAGCAGCTTCCCACAGGGCGTGAGCTCCTACGAGCAGTACTTC.

This clonotype was found many times. The chain combines TRBV9 with TRBJ2-7, with 7 nucleotides matching TRBD2. This CDR3 is 14 amino acids long. CDR1 and CDR2 from the germline V gene are SGDLS and YYNGEE. V lost 7 bases to trimming and J lost 2 bases; unmatched junction nucleotides: 9. The CDR3 loop is CASSVGGSPYEQYF. In DNA form, the CDR3 reads TGTGCCAGCTCCGTCGGGGGGAGCCCCTACGAGCAGTACTTC.

The chain employs TRBV7-9 and TRBJ2-7; 7 nucleotides line up with TRBD1. The CDR3 consists of 14 residues. With 3 bases clipped from V and 9 bases from J, the junction kept 11 bases outside the gene matches. Germline V lookup: CDR1 SEHNR, CDR2 FQNEAQ (reference sequence). The CDR3 is CASSFSDRPQVQYF. Here the CDR3 DNA reads TGTGCCAGCAGCTTCTCGGACAGGCCCCAGGTGCAGTACTTC. Full variable domain (remainder filled in from reference TRBV7-9 and TRBJ2-7): DTGVSQNPRHKITKRGQNVTFRCDPISEHNRLYWYRQTLGQGPEFLTYFQNEAQLEKSRLLSDRFSAERPKGSFSTLEIQRTEQGDSAMYLCASSFSDRPQVQYFGPGTRLTVT.

This clonotype has ten or more counts. The V and J genes are TRBV12-3 or TRBV12-4 and TRBJ1-1; tentatively, D is TRBD1 (6 bases). V shed 3 bases and J shed 8 bases, with 13 bases lying between them. This CDR3 region has 13 residues. CDR3 loop: CASSFWGGVEAFF. The CDR3 coding sequence is TGTGCCAGCAGTTTTTGGGGGGGCGTAGAAGCTTTCTTT.

This clonotype was seen many times. The rearrangement uses TRBV7-9 and TRBJ1-2; D is undetermined. Germline CDR1 reads SEHNR; CDR2 reads FQNEAQ (reference sequence). The CDR3 has 15 amino acids. V gave up 2 bases and J gave up 3 bases, with 13 bases separating them. CDR3 sequence (DNA): TGTGCCAGCAGCTTACAAGGACGGTCTGACTATGGCTACACCTTC. This codes for CASSLQGRSDYGYTF.

In regard to this clonotype: A read error is possible here, since a much larger clone lies one base away. The V gene is TRBV7-9, the J gene TRBJ2-7; D may be TRBD2 (5 bases). The germline CDR1 and CDR2 sequences are SEHNR and FQNEAQ (reference sequence). The CDR3 extends over 14 amino acids. The ends were cut back, 5 bases at V and 0 bases at J, with 11 bases in the middle. CDR3 sequence: CASSRSENSYEQYF. For the CDR3, the DNA is TGTGCCAGCAGCCGTAGCGAGAACTCCTACGAGCAGTACTTC.

This clonotype was detected many times. The V gene is TRBV20-1, the J gene TRBJ1-1, with TRBD1 matching 7 bases. Trimming took 7 bases from V and 1 from J; bases not matched to a gene: 9. Germline CDR1 is DFQATT and CDR2 is SNEGSKA (reference sequence). The CDR3 length is 14 residues. The CDR3 DNA reads TGCAGTGGCAAACAGGGGAATTGGAACACTGAAGCTTTCTTT. This gives the protein CSGKQGNWNTEAFF.

This clonotype was found many times. The chain uses TRBV9 and TRBJ1-2; TRBD1 matches at 9 bases. J gave up 7 bases and V 0 bases, and 7 bases lay outside the gene matches. The CDR3 covers 15 residues. Looked up from germline, CDR1 is SGDLS and CDR2 is YYNGEE. In nucleotides, the CDR3 is TGTGCCAGCAGCGTAGGTTTTGGGACAGGGACTGGCTACACCTTC. Residues: CASSVGFGTGTGYTF.